This T cell receptor beta chain was obtained from a study of molecular identifiers for immune sequencing clone quantification. Study-wide findings and caveats: Naive cells had under 1% of molecules in clones above 20 RNA copies, effectors over 99%. Reportedly, one cell's Jurkat TCR RNA was detected within 1,100,000 naive CD8 cells.

Germline V gene sequence: CDR1 SQVTM, CDR2 ANQGSEA. This CDR3 contains 12 residues. V gave up 7 bases and J gave up 0 bases, with 8 bases separating them. In the sort, naive CD8 T cells were defined as CD8+CD4-CCR7+CD45RA+. This clonotype occurred once. Its specificity is unknown. A much larger clone sits a single nucleotide away, making a read error possible. Making the bulk TCR libraries relied on previously described methods and listed TCR primers. TCRdb fed the PCR reads into MiXCR, producing one record per CDR3 protein. The table lists approximately 680,000 distinct CDR3 sequences, around 25% of them singletons.

This TCR was recovered from a human donor in good health. Some libraries in this study had Jurkat cell RNA spiked in. The V gene is TRBV29-1, the J gene TRBJ2-3, with a possible D match to TRBD2 (5 bases). Sequenced: naive CD8+ T cells from blood, with Jurkat cell RNA spiked in. Documented subset: FACS-sorted CD8+CD4-CCR7+CD45RA+ naive T cells. The CDR3 sequence: CSAASSTDTQYF. The CDR3 nucleotides are TGCAGCGCAGCTAGCAGCACAGATACGCAGTATTTT.